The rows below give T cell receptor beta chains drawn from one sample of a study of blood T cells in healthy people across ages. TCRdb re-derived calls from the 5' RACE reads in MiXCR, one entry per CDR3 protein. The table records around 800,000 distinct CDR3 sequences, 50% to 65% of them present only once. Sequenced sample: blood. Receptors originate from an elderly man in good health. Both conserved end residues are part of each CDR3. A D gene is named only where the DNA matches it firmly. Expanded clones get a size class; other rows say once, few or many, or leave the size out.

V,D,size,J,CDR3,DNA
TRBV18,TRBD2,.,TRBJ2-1,CASSPRGTGTSGAEQFF,TGTGCCAGCTCACCAAGGGGTACCGGGACTAGCGGGGCTGAGCAGTTCTTC
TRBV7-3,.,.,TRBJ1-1,CASSRTRDSEAFF,TGTGCCAGCAGCCGGACCCGGGACTCTGAAGCTTTCTTT
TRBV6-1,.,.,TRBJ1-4,CASSVGLFGTNEKLFF,TGTGCCAGCAGTGTTGGGTTATTCGGAACTAATGAAAAACTGTTTTTT
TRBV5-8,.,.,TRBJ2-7,CASIQQALSYEQYF,TGTGCCAGCATCCAACAGGCTCTCTCCTACGAGCAGTACTTC
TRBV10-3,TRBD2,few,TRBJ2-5,CAISPTSGRSETQYF,TGTGCCATCAGCCCGACTAGCGGGAGATCAGAGACCCAGTACTTC
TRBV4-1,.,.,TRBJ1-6,CASSQPRRGSYNSPLHF,TGCGCCAGCAGCCAACCTCGGCGGGGTTCCTATAATTCACCCCTCCACTTT
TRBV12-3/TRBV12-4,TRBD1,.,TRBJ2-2,CASSFSGQYTGELFF,TGTGCCAGCAGTTTTTCGGGACAGTACACCGGGGAGCTGTTTTTT
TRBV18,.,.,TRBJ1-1,CASSPRDTLGTEAFF,TGTGCCAGCTCACCTAGAGACACTCTGGGGACTGAAGCTTTCTTT
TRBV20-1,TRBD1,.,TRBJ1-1,CSVLLQGAGTEAFF,TGCAGTGTCCTCCTTCAGGGGGCAGGCACTGAAGCTTTCTTT
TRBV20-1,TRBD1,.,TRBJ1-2,CSASLGGTGGEVGYTF,TGCAGTGCTAGTCTGGGTGGGACAGGGGGCGAGGTTGGCTACACCTTC
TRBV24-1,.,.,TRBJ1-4,CATSDSTGTPKLFF,TGTGCCACCAGTGATTCCACCGGGACACCTAAACTGTTTTTT
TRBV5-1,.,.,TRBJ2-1,CASSLGQGIVNEQFF,TGCGCCAGCAGCTTGGGCCAGGGCATAGTCAATGAGCAGTTCTTC
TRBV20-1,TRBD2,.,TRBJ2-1,CSAGPTSGSWDEQFF,TGCAGTGCTGGACCAACTAGCGGGAGTTGGGATGAGCAGTTCTTC
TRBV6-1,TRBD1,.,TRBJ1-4,CASSEASRGLFPPNEKLFF,TGTGCCAGCAGTGAAGCGTCCAGGGGGCTTTTCCCCCCTAATGAAAAACTGTTTTTT
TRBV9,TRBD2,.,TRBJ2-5,CASSVGPGFQLELAKQETQYF,TGTGCCAGCAGCGTAGGTCCGGGTTTCCAACTAGAACTAGCGAAACAAGAGACCCAGTACTTC
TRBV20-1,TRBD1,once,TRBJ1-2,CSAKNDRGLNYGYTF,TGCAGTGCTAAAAACGACAGGGGGTTAAACTATGGCTACACCTTC
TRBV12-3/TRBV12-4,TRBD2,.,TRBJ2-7,CASSPQASGTPNYEQYF,TGTGCCAGCAGCCCGCAAGCTAGCGGGACCCCTAACTACGAGCAGTACTTC
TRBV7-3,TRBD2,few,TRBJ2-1,CASSDRLAGVGNEQFF,TGTGCCAGCAGCGACCGACTAGCGGGAGTGGGGAATGAGCAGTTCTTC
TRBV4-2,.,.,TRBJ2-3,CASSQGLTDTQYF,TGTGCCAGCAGCCAAGGGCTCACAGATACGCAGTATTTT
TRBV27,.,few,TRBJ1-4,CASGGHSPNEKLFF,TGTGCCAGCGGTGGGCACAGCCCTAATGAAAAACTGTTTTTT
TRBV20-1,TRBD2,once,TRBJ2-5,CSTTGVSGRAETQYF,TGCAGTACTACCGGGGTTAGCGGGAGGGCAGAGACCCAGTACTTC
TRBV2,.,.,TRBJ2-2,CASREVPNTGELFF,TGTGCCAGCAGGGAGGTTCCGAACACCGGGGAGCTGTTTTTT
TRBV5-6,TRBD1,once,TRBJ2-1,CASSHGTAVHEQFF,TGTGCCAGCAGCCACGGGACAGCCGTCCATGAGCAGTTCTTC
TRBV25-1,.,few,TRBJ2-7,CASSGPTPAHEQYF,TGTGCCAGCAGTGGTCCCACCCCTGCCCACGAGCAGTACTTC
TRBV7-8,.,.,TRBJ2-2,CASTRVGDSNTGELFF,TGTGCCAGCACCAGGGTCGGGGACTCGAACACCGGGGAGCTGTTTTTT
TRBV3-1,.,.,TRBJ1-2,CASSQEGLWGASNYGYTF,TGTGCCAGCAGCCAAGAAGGGTTATGGGGGGCTAGTAACTATGGCTACACCTTC
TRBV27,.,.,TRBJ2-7,CASGLGGRYEQYF,TGTGCCAGCGGCCTTGGGGGGAGGTACGAGCAGTACTTC
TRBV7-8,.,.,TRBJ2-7,CASSTGTDYEQYF,TGTGCCAGCAGCACCGGGACGGACTACGAGCAGTACTTC
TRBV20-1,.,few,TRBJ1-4,CSARDPTVNEKLFF,TGCAGTGCTAGAGACCCAACGGTTAATGAAAAACTGTTTTTT
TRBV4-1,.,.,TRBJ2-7,CASSQVAPRPNTYEQYF,TGCGCCAGCAGCCAAGTAGCCCCGCGGCCGAATACCTACGAGCAGTACTTC
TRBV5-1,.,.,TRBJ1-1,CASSVTLGNTEAFF,TGCGCCAGCAGCGTGACTCTCGGGAACACTGAAGCTTTCTTT